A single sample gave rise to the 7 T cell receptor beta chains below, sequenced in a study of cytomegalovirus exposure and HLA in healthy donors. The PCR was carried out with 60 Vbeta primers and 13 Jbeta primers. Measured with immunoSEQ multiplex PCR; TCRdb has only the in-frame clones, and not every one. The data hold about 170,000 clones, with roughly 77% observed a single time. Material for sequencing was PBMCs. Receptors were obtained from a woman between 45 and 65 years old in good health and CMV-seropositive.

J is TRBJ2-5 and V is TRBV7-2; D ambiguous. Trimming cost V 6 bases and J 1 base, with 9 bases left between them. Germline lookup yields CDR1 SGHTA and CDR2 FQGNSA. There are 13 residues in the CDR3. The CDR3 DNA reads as TGTGCCAGCAGTATGTCCCCCCAAGAGACCCAGTACTTC. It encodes CASSMSPQETQYF.

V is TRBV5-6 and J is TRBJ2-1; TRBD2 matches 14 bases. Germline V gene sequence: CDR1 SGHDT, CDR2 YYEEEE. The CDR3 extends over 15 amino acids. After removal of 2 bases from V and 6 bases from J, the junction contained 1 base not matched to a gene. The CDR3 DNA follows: TGTGCCAGCAGCTTCGGACTAGCGGGAGGCAATGAGCAGTTCTTC. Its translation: CASSFGLAGGNEQFF.

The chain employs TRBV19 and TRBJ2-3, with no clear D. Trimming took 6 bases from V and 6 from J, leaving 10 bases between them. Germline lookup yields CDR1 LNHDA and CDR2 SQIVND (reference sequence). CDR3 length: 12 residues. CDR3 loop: CASRQNPDTQYF. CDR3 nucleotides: TGTGCCAGTAGACAGAATCCGGATACGCAGTATTTT. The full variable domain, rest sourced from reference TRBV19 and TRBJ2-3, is DGGITQSPKYLFRKEGQNVTLSCEQNLNHDAMYWYRQDPGQGLRLIYYSQIVNDFQKGDIAEGYSVSREKKESFPLTVTSAQKNPTAFYLCASRQNPDTQYFGPGTRLTVL.

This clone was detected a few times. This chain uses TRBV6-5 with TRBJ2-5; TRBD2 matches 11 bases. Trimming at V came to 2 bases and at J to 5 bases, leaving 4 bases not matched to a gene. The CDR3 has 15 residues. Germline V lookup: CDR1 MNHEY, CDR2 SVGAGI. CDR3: CASSYTSGGSETQYF. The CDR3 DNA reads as TGTGCCAGCAGTTACACTAGCGGGGGTTCGGAGACCCAGTACTTC.

CDR3 amino acids: CASSPRSDNEQFF. CDR3 DNA: TGCGCCAGCAGCCCCCGGTCCGACAATGAGCAGTTCTTC. The chain carries TRBV5-1 and TRBJ2-1; D not certain. V dropped 4 bases and J dropped 5 bases, with 10 bases sitting between them. CDR1 and CDR2 (germline): SGHRS, YFSETQ. The CDR3 has 13 amino acids.

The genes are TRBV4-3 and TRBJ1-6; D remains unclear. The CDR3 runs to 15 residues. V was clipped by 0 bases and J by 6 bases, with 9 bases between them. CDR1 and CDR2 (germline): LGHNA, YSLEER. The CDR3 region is CASSQESGANSPLHF. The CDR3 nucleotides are TGCGCCAGCAGCCAAGAAAGCGGAGCTAATTCACCCCTCCACTTT.

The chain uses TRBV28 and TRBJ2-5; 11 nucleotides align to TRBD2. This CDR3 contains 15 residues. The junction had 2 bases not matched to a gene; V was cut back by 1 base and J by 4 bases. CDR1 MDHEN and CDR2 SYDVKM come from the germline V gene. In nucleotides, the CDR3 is TGTGCCAGCAGTTTATTCCTAGCGGGAGGAGAGACCCAGTACTTC. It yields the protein CASSLFLAGGETQYF.